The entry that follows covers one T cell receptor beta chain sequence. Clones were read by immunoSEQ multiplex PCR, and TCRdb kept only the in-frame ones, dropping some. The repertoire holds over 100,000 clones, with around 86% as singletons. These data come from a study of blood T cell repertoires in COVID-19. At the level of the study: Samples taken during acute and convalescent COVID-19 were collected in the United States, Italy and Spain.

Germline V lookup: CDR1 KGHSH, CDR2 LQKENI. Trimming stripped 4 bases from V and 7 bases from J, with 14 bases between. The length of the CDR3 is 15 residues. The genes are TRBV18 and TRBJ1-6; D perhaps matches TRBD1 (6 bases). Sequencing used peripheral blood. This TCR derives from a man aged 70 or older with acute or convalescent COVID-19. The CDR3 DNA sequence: TGTGCCAGCTCACGAACAGGGTCCCGGAATTCACCCCTCCACTTT. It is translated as CASSRTGSRNSPLHF. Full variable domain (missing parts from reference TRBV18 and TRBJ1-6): NAGVMQNPRHLVRRRGQEARLRCSPMKGHSHVYWYRQLPEEGLKFMVYLQKENIIDESGMPKERFSAEFPKEGPSILRIQQVVRGDSAAYFCASSRTGSRNSPLHFGNGTRLTVT.